This TCR beta chain was documented in a study of T cell responses to AZD1222 COVID-19 vaccine. Germline V gene lookup returns CDR1 MDHEN and CDR2 SYDVKM. Trimming cost V 6 bases and J 1 base, with 10 bases left between them. The CDR3 runs to 13 residues. Only in-frame clones appear in the TCRdb table, and some are missing; sequencing was by immunoSEQ multiplex PCR. The sample includes over 95,000 clones, roughly nine tenths of them seen just once. This clone was seen a single time. The antigen remains undetermined. Regarding the study as a whole: Seropositive AZD1222 recipients at baseline numbered only five to seven. A mostly white British donor set with more females was recruited, and clonal diversity was possibly underestimated.

This rearrangement joins TRBV28 to TRBJ2-7, with D tentatively TRBD1 (5 bases). The TCR originated in an adult in good health. Sequences were derived from peripheral blood, sampled on day 0 of AZD1222 vaccination. CDR3 coding DNA: TGTGCCAGCAGCACCCGACAGTCCTACGAGCAGTACTTC. Protein: CASSTRQSYEQYF.